This T cell receptor (beta chain) was captured by sequencing in a study of cytomegalovirus exposure and HLA in healthy donors. Study results and caveats: Among the CMV-associated chains, three were confirmed in vitro as specific for CMV antigens.

The primer mix had 60 Vbeta and 13 Jbeta primers. Profiled with immunoSEQ multiplex PCR; TCRdb holds only in-frame clones, not every one. The sample carries some 100,000 clones, roughly three quarters recorded once. The germline V gene encodes CDR1 SEHNR and CDR2 FQNEAQ (reference sequence). CDR3 length: 14 amino acids. Trimming removed 6 bases from V and 2 bases from J; junction bases left unmatched: 7. Details on this clone: Its antigen is not known.

The material sequenced was PBMCs. The sequence came from a woman aged 45-65 years in good health and CMV-seropositive. The V gene is TRBV7-9, the J gene TRBJ2-7, with 7 nucleotides matching TRBD1. This chain's CDR3 is CASRGGQAAYEQYF. CDR3 DNA sequence: TGTGCCAGCAGAGGTGGACAGGCAGCCTACGAGCAGTACTTC.